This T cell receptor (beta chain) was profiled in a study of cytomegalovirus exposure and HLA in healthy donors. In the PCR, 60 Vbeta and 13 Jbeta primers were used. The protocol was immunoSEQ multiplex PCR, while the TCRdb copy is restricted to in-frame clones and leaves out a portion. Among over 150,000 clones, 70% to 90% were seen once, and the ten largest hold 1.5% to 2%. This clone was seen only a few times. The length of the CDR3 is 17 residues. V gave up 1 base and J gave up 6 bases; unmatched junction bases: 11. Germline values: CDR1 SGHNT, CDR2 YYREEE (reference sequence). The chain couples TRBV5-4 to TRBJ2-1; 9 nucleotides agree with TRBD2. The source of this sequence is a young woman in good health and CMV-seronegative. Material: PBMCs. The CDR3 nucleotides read TGTGCCAGCAGCTTGTTTTCTTTCGGCGGGGGGGCCAATGAGCAGTTCTTC. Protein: CASSLFSFGGGANEQFF.